This T cell receptor beta chain appears in the sequencing data of a study of OX40 agonist ivuxolimab in advanced cancers. Context from the whole study: Ivuxolimab was an agonistic, fully human IgG2 monoclonal antibody directed against OX40 (CD134), a costimulatory receptor. Intravenous ivuxolimab was administered to patients every 2 weeks at six dose levels: 0.01, 0.1, 0.3, 1.5, 3 and 10 mg/kg. Among the 52 dose-escalation patients, some 20 had hepatocellular carcinoma, some 15 melanoma, 9 renal cell carcinoma and 9 head and neck cancer. In the dose-escalation cohort, 82.7% of patients were male, and the mean age was approximately 55 years, with a range of roughly 23 to 85. Prior anti-PD-1, anti-PD-L1 or anti-CTLA-4 therapy was permitted, and less than 45% of dose-escalation patients had received checkpoint inhibitors. Partial responses occurred in three dose-escalation patients: two with cutaneous melanoma and one with hepatocellular carcinoma. Peripheral TCRbeta sequencing was intended to test whether TCR sequence diversity was altered and clonal T-cell expansion was caused by ivuxolimab. The monotherapy dose-escalation portion (N ≈ 57 patients) of the phase I ivuxolimab trial is reported in the paper. Findings and caveats that apply to the study as a whole: Clonal expansion of both CD4+ and CD8+ blood T cells was observed from baseline to week 6 at doses 0.1 to 3.0 mg/kg. Antigen specificity was not determined for the clonally expanded peripheral T cells. In the 0.1-3.0 mg/kg groups, partial responders had among the lowest normalized peripheral clonal expansion, particularly in CD8+ T cells. Low levels of normalized T-cell clonal expansion were also seen in some patients who did not respond. After ivuxolimab, CD8+ T cells had more expanded clones than CD4+ T cells on average.

From its cysteine to its valine, the CDR3 spans 14 amino acids. Only the CDR3 region is kept as DNA, spanning 42 bases read in frame from base 1. For sequencing of the TCRbeta CDR3 region, genomic DNA was extracted from the sorted cells. The immunoSEQ Assay was used to sequence the TCRbeta CDR3 regions. Not all clones reach the TCRdb copy of this immuneACCESS table, which keeps in-frame sequences only. Checked studies attribute under half of the gap to unresolved V genes and leave the rest unexplained. In all, the sample holds 90,000 to 95,000 clones, and around 87% of those were seen once. The ten largest clones take up about 4.6% of the sample. Patients with autoimmune disease history or receiving systemic immunosuppression were excluded from the trial. Peripheral blood for TCR sequencing was collected from all dose cohorts at baseline, on cycle 4 day 1, and on cycle 7 day 1. The samples were taken from a phase I, first-in-human, multicenter, open-label dose-escalation trial of ivuxolimab. The trial enrolled adults with locally advanced or metastatic head and neck squamous cell, hepatocellular, melanoma or renal cell carcinoma. Before TCR sequencing, CD4+ T cells and CD8+ T cells were sorted from peripheral blood as separate populations.

In regard to this clone: This clone's antigen is unknown. It has no much larger one-base neighbor in the sample; base qualities were not kept.

Sequencing used CD4+ or CD8+ T cells sorted from blood, obtained in a trial of the OX40 agonist ivuxolimab. This chain is built from TRBV21-1 and TRBJ2-7; TRBD2 is taken as the D call from the table, unchecked against the DNA. TRBV21-1 is deemed a pseudogene. The receptor's source is an adult with an advanced solid tumor such as melanoma, head and neck, liver or kidney cancer. The CDR3 sequence is CASSKKRDNDEQYV. The sequenced DNA: TGTGCCAGCAGCAAAAAGCGGGACAACGACGAGCAGTACGTC.